This T cell receptor beta chain came from a study of T cells after yellow fever vaccination. Findings of the study overall: High-abundance clonotypes from the bulk population could contaminate FACS-sorted repertoires. Reappearance after the booster was seen for most primary-vaccination clones, at 96% CD4 and 80% to 90% CD8.

Trimming removed 7 bases from V and 5 bases from J; junction bases left unmatched: 2. Per the germline V gene, CDR1 is SQVTM and CDR2 is ANQGSEA. The CDR3 totals 13 residues. As regards this clonotype: Its antigen is still unknown.

In making TCR cDNA, 5'RACE template switching added a universal primer site and UMIs to it. Using its own MiXCR run on the 5' RACE reads, TCRdb lists one record per CDR3 protein. The profile shows 300,000 or so distinct CDR3 sequences, about an eighth of them singletons. This receptor was taken from a man aged 30 to 39 who received the YFV17D yellow fever vaccine. The chain combines TRBV29-1 with TRBJ2-3, with TRBD2 matching 14 bases. The sequences come from CD4+ T cells sorted from PBMCs, collected 45 days after the yellow fever booster vaccination. CDR3 DNA: TGCAGCGGTGGACTAGCGGGAGGAGATACGCAGTATTTT. This gives the protein CSGGLAGGDTQYF.